This T cell receptor (beta chain) emerged from a study of T cell responses to AZD1222 COVID-19 vaccine. Study-level results: Just five to seven people given AZD1222 tested seropositive at baseline.

Germline lookup yields CDR1 MDHEN and CDR2 SYDVKM. The trim removed 5 bases at V and 1 base at J, leaving 8 bases unmatched. The CDR3 has 16 amino acids. TCRdb's copy holds only in-frame clones and misses some; the assay was immunoSEQ multiplex PCR. The sample holds more than 110,000 clones; about 92% are singletons and the top ten take about 3.7%. This clone occurred a few times. The antigen remains undetermined. The receptor comes from an adult who received the AZD1222 COVID-19 vaccine. Sequences were derived from peripheral blood, sampled 28 days after the second AZD1222 dose. V and J are TRBV28 and TRBJ1-5; 7 nucleotides align to TRBD1. The chain's CDR3 is CASSPLEGASNQPQHF. CDR3 nucleotides: TGTGCCAGCAGTCCGTTGGAGGGGGCCAGCAATCAGCCCCAGCATTTT.